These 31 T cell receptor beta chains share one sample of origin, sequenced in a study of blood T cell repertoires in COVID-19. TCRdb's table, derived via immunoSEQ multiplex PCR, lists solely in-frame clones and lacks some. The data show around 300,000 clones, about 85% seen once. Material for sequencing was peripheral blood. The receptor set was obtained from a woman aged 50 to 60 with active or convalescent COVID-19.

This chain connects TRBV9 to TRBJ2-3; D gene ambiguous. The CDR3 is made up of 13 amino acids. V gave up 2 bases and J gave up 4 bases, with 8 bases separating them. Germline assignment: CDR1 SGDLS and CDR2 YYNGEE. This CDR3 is CASSVLPPDTQYF. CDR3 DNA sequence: TGTGCCAGCAGCGTCCTACCCCCAGATACGCAGTATTTT.

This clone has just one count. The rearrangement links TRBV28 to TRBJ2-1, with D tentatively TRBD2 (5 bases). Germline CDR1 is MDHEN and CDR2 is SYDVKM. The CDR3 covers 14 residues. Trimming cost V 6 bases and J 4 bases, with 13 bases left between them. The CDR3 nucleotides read TGTGCCAGCAGCCTACCGGGGATGTACAATGAGCAGTTCTTC. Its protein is CASSLPGMYNEQFF.

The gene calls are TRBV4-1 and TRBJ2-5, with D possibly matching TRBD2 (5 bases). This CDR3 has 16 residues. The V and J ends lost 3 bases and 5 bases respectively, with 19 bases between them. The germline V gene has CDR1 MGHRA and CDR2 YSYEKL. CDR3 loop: CASSQGPGKRKETQYF. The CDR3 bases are TGCGCCAGCAGCCAGGGCCCCGGGAAGCGGAAGGAGACCCAGTACTTC.

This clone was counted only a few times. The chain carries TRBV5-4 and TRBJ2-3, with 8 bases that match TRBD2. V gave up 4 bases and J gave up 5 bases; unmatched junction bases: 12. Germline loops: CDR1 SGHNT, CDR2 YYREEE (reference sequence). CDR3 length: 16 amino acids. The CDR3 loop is CASSLRSSGKEDTQYF. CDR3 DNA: TGTGCCAGCAGCCTCCGTAGTAGCGGGAAGGAAGATACGCAGTATTTT.

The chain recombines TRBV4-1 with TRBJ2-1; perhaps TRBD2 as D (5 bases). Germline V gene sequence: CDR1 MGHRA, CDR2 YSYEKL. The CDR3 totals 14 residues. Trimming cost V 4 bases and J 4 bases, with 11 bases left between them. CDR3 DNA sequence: TGCGCCAGCAGCCCAAATTTAGCGTACAATGAGCAGTTCTTC. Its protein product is CASSPNLAYNEQFF.

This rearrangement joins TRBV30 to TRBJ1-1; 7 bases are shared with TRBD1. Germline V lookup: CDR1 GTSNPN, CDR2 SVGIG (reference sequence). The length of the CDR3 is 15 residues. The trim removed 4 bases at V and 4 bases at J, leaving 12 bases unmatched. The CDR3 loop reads CAWTPSDRDTTEAFF. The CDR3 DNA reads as TGTGCCTGGACCCCCTCCGACAGGGATACCACTGAAGCTTTCTTT. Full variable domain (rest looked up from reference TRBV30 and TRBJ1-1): SQTIHQWPATLVQPVGSPLSLECTVEGTSNPNLYWYRQAAGRGLQLLFYSVGIGQISSEVPQNLSASRPQDRQFILSSKKLLLSDSGFYLCAWTPSDRDTTEAFFGQGTRLTVV.

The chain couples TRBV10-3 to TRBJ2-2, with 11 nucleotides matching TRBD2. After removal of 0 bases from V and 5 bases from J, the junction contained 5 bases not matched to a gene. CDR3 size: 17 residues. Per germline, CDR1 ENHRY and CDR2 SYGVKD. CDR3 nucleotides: TGTGCCATCAGTGAGTCCACTAGCGGGAGATCGACCGGGGAGCTGTTTTTT. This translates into CAISESTSGRSTGELFF.

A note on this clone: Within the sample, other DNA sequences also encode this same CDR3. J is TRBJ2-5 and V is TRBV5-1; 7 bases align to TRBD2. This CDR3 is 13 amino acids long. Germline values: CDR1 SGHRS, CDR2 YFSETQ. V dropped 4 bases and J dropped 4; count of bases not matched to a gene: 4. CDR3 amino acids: CASSPTGGETQYF. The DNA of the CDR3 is TGCGCCAGCAGCCCCACGGGGGGAGAGACCCAGTACTTC.

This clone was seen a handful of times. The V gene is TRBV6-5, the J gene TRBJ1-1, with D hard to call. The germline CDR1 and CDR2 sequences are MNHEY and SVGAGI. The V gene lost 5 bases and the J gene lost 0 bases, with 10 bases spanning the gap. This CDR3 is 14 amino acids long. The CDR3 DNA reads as TGTGCCAGCAGTCAGCCGGGGATGAACACTGAAGCTTTCTTT. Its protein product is CASSQPGMNTEAFF.

The CDR3 nucleotides are TGTGCCAGCAGTGTGGCAGGAACAGACACCATATATTTT. This codes for CASSVAGTDTIYF. The chain is built from TRBV2 and TRBJ1-3; D uncertain. Germline values: CDR1 SNHLY, CDR2 FYNNEI. With 4 bases removed from V and 8 bases from J, the gap between germline ends came to 12 bases. The CDR3 has 13 residues.

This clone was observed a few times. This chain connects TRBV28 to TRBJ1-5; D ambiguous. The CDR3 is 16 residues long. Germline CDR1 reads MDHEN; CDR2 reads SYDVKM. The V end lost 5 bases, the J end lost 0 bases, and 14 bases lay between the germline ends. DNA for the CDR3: TGTGCCAGCAGTCCCCTAAAGGAGGGTAGCAATCAGCCCCAGCATTTT. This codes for CASSPLKEGSNQPQHF.

CDR3 bases: TGTGCCAGTAGTATGCCGGAGGCGGACGGTAATTCACCCCTCCACTTT. It translates to CASSMPEADGNSPLHF. The genes are TRBV19 and TRBJ1-6; D is undetermined. Germline CDR1 reads LNHDA; CDR2 reads SQIVND (reference sequence). V was cut by 3 bases and J by 6 bases, with 15 bases left in between. This CDR3 has 16 residues.

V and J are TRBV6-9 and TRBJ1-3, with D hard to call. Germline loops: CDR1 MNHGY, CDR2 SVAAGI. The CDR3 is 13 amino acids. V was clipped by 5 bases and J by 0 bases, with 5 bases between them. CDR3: CASSPNSGNTIYF. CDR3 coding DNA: TGTGCCAGCAGTCCCAACTCTGGAAACACCATATATTTT.

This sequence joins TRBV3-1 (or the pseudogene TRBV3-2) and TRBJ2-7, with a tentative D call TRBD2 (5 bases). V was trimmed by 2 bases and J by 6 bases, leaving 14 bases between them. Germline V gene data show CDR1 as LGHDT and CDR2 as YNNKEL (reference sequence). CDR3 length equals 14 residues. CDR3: CASSQTTSGREQYF. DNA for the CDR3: TGTGCCAGCAGCCAAACAACTAGTGGACGCGAGCAGTACTTC.

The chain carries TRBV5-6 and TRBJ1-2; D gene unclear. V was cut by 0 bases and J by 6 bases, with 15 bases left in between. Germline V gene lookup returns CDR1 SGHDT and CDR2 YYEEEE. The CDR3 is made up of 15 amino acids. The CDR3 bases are TGTGCCAGCAGCTTGGCCTGGGCAGCCACCCATGGCTACACCTTC. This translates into CASSLAWAATHGYTF.

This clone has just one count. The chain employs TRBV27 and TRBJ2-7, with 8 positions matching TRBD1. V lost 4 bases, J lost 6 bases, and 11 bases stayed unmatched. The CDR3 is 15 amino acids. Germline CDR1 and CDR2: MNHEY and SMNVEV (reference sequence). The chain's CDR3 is CASSSSGGQVSEQYF. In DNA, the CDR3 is TGTGCCAGCAGTTCCTCAGGGGGACAGGTATCCGAGCAGTACTTC.

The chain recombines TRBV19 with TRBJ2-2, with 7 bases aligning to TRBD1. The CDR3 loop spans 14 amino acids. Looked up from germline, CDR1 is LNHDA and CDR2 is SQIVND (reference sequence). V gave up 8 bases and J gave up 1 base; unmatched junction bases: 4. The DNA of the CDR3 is TGTGCCAGTGGCGACAGGGTGAACACCGGGGAGCTGTTTTTT. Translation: CASGDRVNTGELFF.

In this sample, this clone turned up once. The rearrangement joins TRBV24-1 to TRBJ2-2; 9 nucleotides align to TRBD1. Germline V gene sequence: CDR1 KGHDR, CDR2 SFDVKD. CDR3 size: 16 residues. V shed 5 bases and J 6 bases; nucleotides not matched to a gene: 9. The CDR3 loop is CATSAGPDRGAGELFF. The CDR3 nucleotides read TGTGCCACCAGTGCCGGCCCGGACAGGGGAGCCGGGGAGCTGTTTTTT.

CDR3 sequence: CASSRLTGVPDTQYF. CDR3 DNA: TGTGCCAGCTCACGGTTGACAGGGGTCCCAGATACGCAGTATTTT. The rearrangement uses TRBV18 and TRBJ2-3; TRBD1 matches at 8 bases. The V and J ends lost 4 bases and 4 bases, in that order; junction bases with no gene match: 7. The CDR3 is made up of 15 amino acids. Germline V CDR1 and CDR2: KGHSH, LQKENI.

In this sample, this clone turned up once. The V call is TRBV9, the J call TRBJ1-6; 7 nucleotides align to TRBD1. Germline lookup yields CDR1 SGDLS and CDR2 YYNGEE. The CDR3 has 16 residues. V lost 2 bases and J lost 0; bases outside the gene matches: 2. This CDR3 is CASSVGQSSYNSPLHF. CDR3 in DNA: TGTGCCAGCAGCGTGGGACAGAGCTCCTATAATTCACCCCTCCACTTT.

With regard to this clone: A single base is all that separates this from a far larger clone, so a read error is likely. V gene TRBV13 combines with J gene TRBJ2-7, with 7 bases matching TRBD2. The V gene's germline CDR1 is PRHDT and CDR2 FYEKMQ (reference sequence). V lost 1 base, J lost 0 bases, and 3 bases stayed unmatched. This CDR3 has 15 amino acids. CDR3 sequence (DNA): TGTGCCAGCAGCTTAGCGCGGGAGAGCTCCTACGAGCAGTACTTC. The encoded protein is CASSLARESSYEQYF.

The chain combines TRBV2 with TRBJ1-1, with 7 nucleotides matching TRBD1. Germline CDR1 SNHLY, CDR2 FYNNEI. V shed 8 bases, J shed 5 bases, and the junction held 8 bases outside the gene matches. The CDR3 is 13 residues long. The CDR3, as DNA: TGTGCCAGCCGGATGACAGGGCGGACTGAAGCTTTCTTT. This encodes CASRMTGRTEAFF.

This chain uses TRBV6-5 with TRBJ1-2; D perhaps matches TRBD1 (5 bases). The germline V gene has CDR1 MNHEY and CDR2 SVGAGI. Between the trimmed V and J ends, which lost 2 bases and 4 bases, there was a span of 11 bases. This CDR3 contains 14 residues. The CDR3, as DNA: TGTGCCAGCAGTTACACCCAGGGAGGCTATGGCTACACCTTC. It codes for CASSYTQGGYGYTF.

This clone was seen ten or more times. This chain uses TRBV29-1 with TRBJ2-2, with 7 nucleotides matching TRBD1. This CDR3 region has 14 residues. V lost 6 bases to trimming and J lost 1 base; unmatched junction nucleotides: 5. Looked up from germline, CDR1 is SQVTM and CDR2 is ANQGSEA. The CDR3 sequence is CSVTGTVNTGELFF. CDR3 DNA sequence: TGCAGCGTCACCGGGACAGTGAACACCGGGGAGCTGTTTTTT.

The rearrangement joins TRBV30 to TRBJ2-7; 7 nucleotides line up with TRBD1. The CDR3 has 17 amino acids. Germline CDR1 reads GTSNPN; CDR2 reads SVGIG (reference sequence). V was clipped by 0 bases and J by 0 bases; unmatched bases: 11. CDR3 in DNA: TGTGCCTGGAGTGTACGACAGGGTCAAGGTACCTCCTACGAGCAGTACTTC. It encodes CAWSVRQGQGTSYEQYF.

The CDR3 loop is CAWSLGTDYSNQPQHF. Written as DNA, the CDR3 is TGTGCCTGGAGCCTTGGGACAGACTATAGCAATCAGCCCCAGCATTTT. V and J are TRBV30 and TRBJ1-5, with TRBD1 identical over 7 bases. Germline loops: CDR1 GTSNPN, CDR2 SVGIG (reference sequence). CDR3 length: 16 amino acids. Germline trimming cut 3 bases from V and 0 bases from J; bases unmatched to any gene: 8.

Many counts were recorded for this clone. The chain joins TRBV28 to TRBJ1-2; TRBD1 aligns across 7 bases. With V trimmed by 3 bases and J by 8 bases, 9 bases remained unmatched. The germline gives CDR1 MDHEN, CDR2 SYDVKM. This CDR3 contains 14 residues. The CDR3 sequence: CASSFPGTVGGYTF. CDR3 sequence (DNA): TGTGCCAGCAGTTTTCCCGGGACAGTTGGAGGCTACACCTTC.

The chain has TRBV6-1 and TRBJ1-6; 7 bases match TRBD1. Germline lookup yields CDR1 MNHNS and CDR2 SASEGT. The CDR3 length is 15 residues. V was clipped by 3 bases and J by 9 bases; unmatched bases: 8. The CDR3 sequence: CASSDYRGWSSPLHF. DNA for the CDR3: TGTGCCAGCAGTGATTACAGGGGATGGAGTTCACCCCTCCACTTT.

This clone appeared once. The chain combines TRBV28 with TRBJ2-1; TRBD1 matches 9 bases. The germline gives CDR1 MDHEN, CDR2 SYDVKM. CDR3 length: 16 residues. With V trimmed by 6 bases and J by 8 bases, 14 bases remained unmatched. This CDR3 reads CASSPRTGVFGDEQFF. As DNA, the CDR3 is TGTGCCAGCAGCCCACGGACAGGGGTTTTCGGCGATGAGCAGTTCTTC.

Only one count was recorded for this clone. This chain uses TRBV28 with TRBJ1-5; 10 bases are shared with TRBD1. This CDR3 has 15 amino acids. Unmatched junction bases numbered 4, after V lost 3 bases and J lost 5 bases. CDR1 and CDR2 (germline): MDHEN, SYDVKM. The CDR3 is CASSLGQGSDQPQHF. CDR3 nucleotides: TGTGCCAGCAGTTTGGGACAGGGGAGCGATCAGCCCCAGCATTTT.

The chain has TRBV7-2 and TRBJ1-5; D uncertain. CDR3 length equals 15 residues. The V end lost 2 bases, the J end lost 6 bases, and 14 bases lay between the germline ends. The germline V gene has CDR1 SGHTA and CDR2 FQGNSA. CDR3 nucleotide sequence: TGTGCCAGCAGCTTAACATCCCAGGTCCGTCAGCCCCAGCATTTT. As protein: CASSLTSQVRQPQHF.